A selection of T cell receptor beta chains follows, all from one sample in a study of CD8 T cells in Susac syndrome. TCRdb reanalysed the immunoSEQ multiplex PCR reads using MiXCR and keeps one entry per CDR3 protein. The sample holds about 300,000 distinct CDR3 sequences, almost 85% seen once. Sequenced material: CD8+ T cells from PBMCs. These receptors came from a human donor with multiple sclerosis. Both conserved end residues are part of each CDR3. A D gene is named only where the DNA matches it firmly. Not all rows give a size; the values are once, few, many and, for expanded clones, a class.

>.|TRBJ2-1|TRBV7-9|.
TGTGCCAGCAGCTCTCCGGGGGCCCGGGGTGAGCAGTTCTTC
CASSSPGARGEQFF
>.|TRBJ2-1|TRBV5-1|TRBD2
TGCGCCAGCAGCTGGAGCGGGGGGGGCCCCAATGAGCAGTTCTTC
CASSWSGGGPNEQFF
>.|TRBJ2-7|TRBV28|.
TGTGCCAGCGCGACGGAAGACTACGAGCAGTACTTC
CASATEDYEQYF
>.|TRBJ2-1|TRBV12-5|.
TGTGCTAGTGGGGAGGGAGGACATTACAATGAGCAGTTCTTC
CASGEGGHYNEQFF
>.|TRBJ2-5|TRBV4-3|TRBD2
TGCGCCAGCAGCCAAGATCGTCGGGGAGGGGTGAAGACCCAGTACTTC
CASSQDRRGGVKTQYF
>.|TRBJ1-2|TRBV6-5|.
TGTGCCACCCAGGACGGACTCTATGGCTACACCTTC
CATQDGLYGYTF
>few|TRBJ2-1|TRBV11-2|.
TGTGCCAGCAGCTCTTCAATCCGGGACTTGACATACAATGAGCAGTTCTTC
CASSSSIRDLTYNEQFF
>.|TRBJ1-2|TRBV12-3/TRBV12-4|.
TGTGCCAGCAGTCCCCCCGCTAACTATGGCTACACCTTC
CASSPPANYGYTF
>.|TRBJ1-2|TRBV28|.
TGTGCCAGCTGGGGGCCGGGCTATGGCTACACCTTC
CASWGPGYGYTF
>.|TRBJ2-7|TRBV5-6|.
TGTGCCAGCAGCTCGGGGGGCGGTCTCTCCTACGAGCAGTACTTC
CASSSGGGLSYEQYF
>once|TRBJ2-1|TRBV7-2|.
TGTGCCAGCAGCTTACCCGGTCAGCGGCCATACAATGAGCAGTTCTTC
CASSLPGQRPYNEQFF
>.|TRBJ1-1|TRBV20-1|.
TGCAGTGCTAACGGGGGGGAGTGGGTAGAAACTGAAGCTTTCTTT
CSANGGEWVETEAFF
>.|TRBJ2-3|TRBV20-1|TRBD2
TGCAGTGCTAGGTCTACTAGCGGCTACACAGATACGCAGTATTTT
CSARSTSGYTDTQYF
>.|TRBJ1-1|TRBV28|TRBD1
TGTGCCAGCGGTGTCACAGGGGGCAACACTGAAGCTTTCTTT
CASGVTGGNTEAFF
>.|TRBJ2-7|TRBV15|TRBD1
TGTGCCACCAGCAGCGGCCGGGCAGGGGGTTACGAGCAGTACTTC
CATSSGRAGGYEQYF
>.|TRBJ1-2|TRBV6-5|.
TGTGCCAGCAGTTACTCGCCCGCTAACTATGGCTACACCTTC
CASSYSPANYGYTF
>once|TRBJ2-5|TRBV27|.
TGTGCCAGCAGTTTCCTTGGACAGAGACAAGAGACCCAGTACTTC
CASSFLGQRQETQYF
>.|TRBJ2-7|TRBV19|TRBD2
TGTGCCAGTAGCACGAGCGGGAGGCCCCTCTCTAGCTCCTACGAGCAGTACTTC
CASSTSGRPLSSSYEQYF
>.|TRBJ2-2|TRBV11-2|.
TGTGCCAGCAGCTTTGGGGTTAACGGGGAGCTGTTTTTT
CASSFGVNGELFF
>.|TRBJ1-3|TRBV5-1|TRBD1
TGCGCCAGCAGCTTGGGCTTCGGGACAGGGAGCTCTGGAAACACCATATATTTT
CASSLGFGTGSSGNTIYF
>.|TRBJ1-2|TRBV7-9|.
TGTGCCAGCAGCTTAGCCGGCAGTAACTATGGCTACACCTTC
CASSLAGSNYGYTF
>.|TRBJ2-1|TRBV11-2|TRBD2
TGTGCCAGCAGCTTAGGGACTAGCGGGACCGGTGAGCAGTTCTTC
CASSLGTSGTGEQFF